This T cell receptor beta chain appears in the sequencing data of a study of blood T cell repertoires in COVID-19. The method was immunoSEQ multiplex PCR; TCRdb's version includes in-frame clones alone and lacks a portion of them. The table has under 200,000 clones, approximately 79% seen once. This clone has at least ten counts. CDR3 length: 13 amino acids. Germline trimming cut 5 bases from V and 9 bases from J; bases unmatched to any gene: 7. CDR1 is SGHAT and CDR2 is FQNNGV in the germline V gene. Sequenced material: PBMCs or T cells enriched from blood (not recorded which). This receptor was taken from an older woman with acute COVID-19. The rearrangement links TRBV11-2 to TRBJ1-5, with TRBD1 matching over 7 bases. CDR3 in amino acids: CASSNLQGRPQHF. The CDR3, as DNA: TGTGCCAGCAGCAATTTACAGGGGAGGCCCCAGCATTTT.